Following are 18 T cell receptor beta chains from one sample sequenced in a study of OX40 agonist ivuxolimab in advanced cancers. The library was produced with the immunoSEQ multiplex PCR assay. TCRdb stores this immuneACCESS table with in-frame sequences only. Part of the clones is absent; in the studies checked, under half of the shortfall reflects unresolved V genes, and no reason is known for the rest. The sample contains around 25,000 clones, 77% of them found a single time. The ten largest clonotypes hold less than 20% of the sample. This specimen consisted of CD4+ or CD8+ T cells sorted from blood, obtained in a trial of the OX40 agonist ivuxolimab. These receptors came from an adult with an advanced solid tumor such as melanoma, head and neck, liver or kidney cancer.

The rearrangement joins TRBV10-2 to TRBJ2-1; D may be TRBD1 or TRBD2 (6 bases each). The germline gives CDR1 WSHSY, CDR2 SAAADI. The germline V and J ends were trimmed by 9 bases and 4 bases, with 13 bases remaining between them. The CDR3 is 13 amino acids. CDR3 nucleotides: TGCGCCAGTGGGGGGACAAGATACAATGAGCAGTTCTTC. This codes for CASGGTRYNEQFF.

The gene calls are TRBV6-1 and TRBJ2-1; D perhaps matches TRBD2 (8 bases). Trimming took off 11 bases at V and 6 bases at J, with 17 bases between the two ends. The CDR3 length is 13 residues. From germline, CDR1 is MNHNS and CDR2 SASEGT. The CDR3 is CARGGTVANEQFF. Written as DNA, the CDR3 is TGTGCCCGCGGGGGGACAGTAGCCAATGAGCAGTTCTTC.

The chain is built from TRBV11-2 and TRBJ2-7; 8 bases are shared with TRBD2. The CDR3 runs 15 residues. CDR1 is SGHAT and CDR2 is FQNNGV in the germline V gene. The V gene end was trimmed by 4 bases and the J gene end by 3 bases; junction bases not matched to a gene: 8. CDR3 bases: TGTGCCAGCAGCTCCCATCGGACTAGCAGCTACGAGCAGTACTTC. Translating gives CASSSHRTSSYEQYF.

The rearrangement uses TRBV29-1 and TRBJ2-7; the D is unclear. The V end lost 5 bases, the J end lost 6 bases, and 11 bases lay between the germline ends. This CDR3 is 11 amino acids long. Germline CDR1 reads SQVTM; CDR2 reads ANQGSEA. CDR3 residues: CSVSRSGEQYF. The CDR3 nucleotides read TGCAGCGTTAGCCGTTCGGGCGAGCAGTACTTC.

V gene TRBV9 combines with J gene TRBJ2-3; possibly TRBD1 or TRBD2 for D (5 bases each). This CDR3 region has 17 residues. Trimming removed 3 bases from V and 0 bases from J, with 17 bases in between. The germline V gene encodes CDR1 SGDLS and CDR2 YYNGEE. The CDR3 nucleotides read TGTGCCAGCAGCGCGGGGCCAGCTGTACTAAGCACAGATACGCAGTATTTT. It codes for CASSAGPAVLSTDTQYF.

This clone has just a few counts. The chain couples TRBV7-2 to TRBJ1-5, with TRBD1 matching 7 bases. Germline loops: CDR1 SGHTA, CDR2 FQGNSA. V lost 5 bases and J lost 0; bases outside the gene matches: 4. This CDR3 is 15 amino acids long. In DNA form, the CDR3 reads TGTGCCAGCAGCACCCGGACAGGTAGCAATCAGCCCCAGCATTTT. Protein product: CASSTRTGSNQPQHF.

This clone was found once. The rearrangement uses TRBV4-2 and TRBJ2-5; maybe TRBD2 (5 bases). V lost 6 bases to trimming and J lost 1 base, with 9 bases between them. CDR1 and CDR2 (germline): LGHNA, YNFKEQ. This CDR3 has 13 amino acids. Here the CDR3 reads CASSVATQETQYF. CDR3 sequence (DNA): TGTGCCAGCAGTGTAGCGACCCAAGAGACCCAGTACTTC.

The chain links TRBV4-3 to TRBJ2-3, with TRBD2 matching over 9 bases. The V and J ends lost 0 bases and 5 bases, in that order; junction bases with no gene match: 3. Germline loops: CDR1 LGHNA, CDR2 YSLEER. This CDR3 contains 15 residues. CDR3 residues: CASSQEGGRVDTQYF. The DNA for the CDR3 is TGCGCCAGCAGCCAAGAAGGCGGGAGGGTAGATACGCAGTATTTT.

This chain uses TRBV9 with TRBJ2-7; D is possibly TRBD1 (5 bases). Trimming took 0 bases from V and 4 from J, leaving 14 bases between them. CDR1 and CDR2 from the germline V gene are SGDLS and YYNGEE. This CDR3 contains 15 residues. The CDR3 region is CASSVVGRVGYEQYF. CDR3 nucleotide sequence: TGTGCCAGCAGCGTAGTAGGCAGGGTCGGGTACGAGCAGTACTTC. The complete variable domain, with remaining parts taken from reference TRBV9 and TRBJ2-7, reads DSGVTQTPKHLITATGQRVTLRCSPRSGDLSVYWYQQSLDQGLQFLIQYYNGEERAKGNILERFSAQQFPDLHSELNLSSLELGDSALYFCASSVVGRVGYEQYFGPGTRLTVT.

The chain carries TRBV7-2 and TRBJ2-7; D may be TRBD2 (6 bases). The V end lost 6 bases, the J end lost 1 base, and 16 bases lay between the germline ends. This CDR3 region has 15 residues. Germline values: CDR1 SGHTA, CDR2 FQGNSA. The CDR3: CASSFGWLASYEQYF. CDR3 coding DNA: TGTGCCAGCAGTTTCGGGTGGCTAGCGTCCTACGAGCAGTACTTC.

This sequence joins TRBV30 and TRBJ2-5, with 7 bases lining up with TRBD2. The germline CDR1 and CDR2 sequences are GTSNPN and SVGIG (reference sequence). CDR3 length: 14 residues. V was clipped by 7 bases and J by 7 bases; unmatched bases: 15. The CDR3 here is CASRGGGDVGTQYF. DNA for the CDR3: TGTGCCTCCCGGGGCGGGGGTGACGTCGGGACCCAGTACTTC.

The chain recombines TRBV10-3 with TRBJ2-7, with unresolved D. This CDR3 has 14 amino acids. V was shortened by 0 bases and J by 0 bases, with 6 bases between the two germline ends. The V gene's germline CDR1 is ENHRY and CDR2 SYGVKD. CDR3 residues: CAISESSASYEQYF. The DNA for the CDR3 is TGTGCCATCAGTGAGTCGAGTGCCTCCTACGAGCAGTACTTC.

The chain is built from TRBV19 and TRBJ2-7; 7 positions match TRBD1. J was trimmed by 7 bases and V by 9 bases; bases with no gene match: 30. Germline assignment: CDR1 LNHDA and CDR2 SQIVND (reference sequence). CDR3 length equals 19 residues. The DNA for the CDR3 is TGTGCCAGCTATACCGCCCCGTCTTCAGGCTCGGGACAGAATGTGGAGCAGTACTTC. Translated, it gives CASYTAPSSGSGQNVEQYF.

The chain joins TRBV7-9 to TRBJ2-7; the D gene is possibly TRBD1 (6 bases). The CDR3 is 14 residues long. Germline V lookup: CDR1 SEHNR, CDR2 FQNEAQ (reference sequence). V lost 5 bases and J 2 bases, leaving 13 bases between the germline ends. Written as DNA, the CDR3 is TGTGCCAGCAGCCAGGGGACGGCCCCCTACGAGCAGTACTTC. Translation: CASSQGTAPYEQYF.

V is TRBV7-2 and J is TRBJ2-1; perhaps TRBD2 as D (5 bases). Germline V gives CDR1 SGHTA, CDR2 FQGNSA. This CDR3 contains 9 residues. V lost 3 bases and J 15 bases, leaving 6 bases between the germline ends. This CDR3 reads CASSLRAFF. CDR3 DNA: TGTGCCAGCAGCTTGCGGGCGTTCTTC.

The chain has TRBV18 and TRBJ1-5; D not resolved. V was pared by 4 bases and J by 4 bases, with 11 bases between. CDR3 length equals 14 residues. The germline V gene encodes CDR1 KGHSH and CDR2 LQKENI. CDR3: CASSRLEVNQPQHF. CDR3 nucleotide sequence: TGTGCCAGCTCACGGTTGGAGGTAAATCAGCCCCAGCATTTT.

The V and J genes are TRBV6-5 and TRBJ1-6, with D hard to call. Trimming took off 10 bases at V and 10 bases at J, with 17 bases between the two ends. The germline V gene encodes CDR1 MNHEY and CDR2 SVGAGI. There are 13 residues in the CDR3. CDR3 loop: CATASEGISPLHF. CDR3 nucleotides: TGTGCCACCGCATCGGAGGGTATCTCACCCCTCCACTTT.

V is TRBV4-2 and J is TRBJ2-7; TRBD1 agrees at 9 bases. Germline CDR1 and CDR2: LGHNA and YNFKEQ. This CDR3 contains 16 residues. V dropped 0 bases and J dropped 5; count of bases not matched to a gene: 8. CDR3 region: CASSQELGDRAHEQYF. The DNA of the CDR3 is TGTGCCAGCAGCCAAGAGTTAGGGGACAGGGCACACGAGCAGTACTTC.